These T cell receptor beta chains were read from a single sample in a study of blood T cell repertoires in COVID-19. Here immunoSEQ multiplex PCR was the method, and the copy in TCRdb shows in-frame clones only, minus some. The profile covers 150,000 to 200,000 clones, with roughly 90% appearing a single time and about 6.3% taken by the ten largest. The specimen sequenced was PBMCs or T cells enriched from blood (not recorded which). These receptors all stem from a woman between 45 and 65 years old who had recovered from COVID-19. The CDR3 runs from the conserved cysteine through the conserved F or W. A D gene is named only where the DNA matches it firmly. The size field is filled for only some rows; it gives once, few, many or a size class.

J: TRBJ2-3; size: -; V: TRBV6-2/TRBV6-3; D: -; CDR3: CASSYDRNTQYF; DNA: TGTGCCAGCAGTTACGATAGAAATACGCAGTATTTT
J: TRBJ1-2; size: -; V: TRBV6-5; D: TRBD1; CDR3: CASSPQGGADGYTF; DNA: TGTGCCAGCAGTCCACAGGGGGGGGCGGATGGCTACACCTTC
J: TRBJ1-2; size: -; V: TRBV4-2; D: TRBD1; CDR3: CASSPQPTGANYGYTF; DNA: TGTGCCAGCAGCCCGCAACCGACAGGGGCTAACTATGGCTACACCTTC
J: TRBJ2-7; size: -; V: TRBV27; D: TRBD1; CDR3: CASSFGRQGSYEQYF; DNA: TGTGCCAGCAGTTTCGGTCGACAGGGGTCCTACGAGCAGTACTTC
J: TRBJ2-2; size: -; V: TRBV2; D: -; CDR3: CASKSDSSNTGELFF; DNA: TGTGCCAGCAAATCTGACTCGTCGAACACCGGGGAGCTGTTTTTT
J: TRBJ1-2; size: -; V: TRBV19; D: -; CDR3: CASSTSTQANYGYTF; DNA: TGTGCCAGTAGTACCAGCACCCAGGCTAACTATGGCTACACCTTC
J: TRBJ2-7; size: -; V: TRBV19; D: -; CDR3: CASSIGLGHYEQYF; DNA: TGTGCCAGTAGTATCGGATTGGGACACTACGAGCAGTACTTC
J: TRBJ1-3; size: -; V: TRBV18; D: -; CDR3: CASSPRDIGNTIYF; DNA: TGTGCCAGCTCACCCCGGGACATTGGAAACACCATATATTTT
J: TRBJ1-3; size: -; V: TRBV19; D: TRBD1; CDR3: CASSIRQGPGNTIYF; DNA: TGTGCCAGTAGTATTAGACAGGGTCCTGGAAACACCATATATTTT
J: TRBJ2-1; size: once; V: TRBV7-2; D: TRBD2; CDR3: CASSLSGGVREQFF; DNA: TGTGCCAGCAGCCTTAGCGGGGGAGTAAGGGAGCAGTTCTTC
J: TRBJ2-7; size: -; V: TRBV11-3; D: TRBD2; CDR3: CASSTRRAGAYEQYF; DNA: TGTGCCAGCAGCACCCGCAGAGCGGGGGCCTACGAGCAGTACTTC
J: TRBJ2-7; size: -; V: TRBV7-3; D: -; CDR3: CASSPGQNSYEQYF; DNA: TGTGCCAGCAGCCCCGGACAGAACTCCTACGAGCAGTACTTC
J: TRBJ2-3; size: -; V: TRBV6-2/TRBV6-3; D: TRBD2; CDR3: CASSYSEGLAGADTQYF; DNA: TGTGCCAGCAGTTACTCTGAGGGTTTAGCGGGGGCAGATACGCAGTATTTT
J: TRBJ2-1; size: -; V: TRBV30; D: TRBD2; CDR3: CAWSIGTSGPNEQFF; DNA: TGTGCCTGGAGTATCGGGACTAGCGGGCCCAATGAGCAGTTCTTC
J: TRBJ1-5; size: -; V: TRBV30; D: -; CDR3: CAWSGQANQPQHF; DNA: TGTGCCTGGAGTGGACAGGCGAATCAGCCCCAGCATTTT
J: TRBJ2-4; size: few; V: TRBV5-1; D: TRBD1; CDR3: CASSVGTGGSNIQYF; DNA: TGCGCCAGCAGCGTCGGGACAGGGGGCTCGAACATTCAGTACTTC
J: TRBJ1-5; size: -; V: TRBV19; D: TRBD1; CDR3: CASDRGIGQPQHF; DNA: TGTGCCAGTGACAGGGGTATAGGGCAGCCCCAGCATTTT
J: TRBJ2-1; size: -; V: TRBV4-2; D: TRBD2; CDR3: CASSQVSSGGAYNEQFF; DNA: TGTGCCAGCAGCCAAGTTAGTAGCGGGGGGGCCTACAATGAGCAGTTCTTC
J: TRBJ1-2; size: few; V: TRBV11-1; D: TRBD1; CDR3: CASSTGTGGYTF; DNA: TGTGCCAGCAGCACCGGGACAGGTGGCTACACCTTC
J: TRBJ1-2; size: -; V: TRBV30; D: TRBD1; CDR3: CAWSRIPWTGKDNYGYTF; DNA: TGTGCCTGGAGTCGGATCCCATGGACAGGGAAGGATAACTATGGCTACACCTTC
J: TRBJ2-1; size: -; V: TRBV7-8; D: -; CDR3: CASSRKWGRSSYNEQFF; DNA: TGTGCCAGCAGCCGAAAATGGGGGCGGAGCTCCTACAATGAGCAGTTCTTC
J: TRBJ1-4; size: -; V: TRBV29-1; D: -; CDR3: CSVAHSPNEKLFF; DNA: TGCAGCGTTGCCCACAGCCCGAATGAAAAACTGTTTTTT